This is a list of T cell receptor beta chains from one sample in a study of metastatic and nonmetastatic thyroid tumors. TCRdb redid the clone calls on the PCR reads using MiXCR. There are some 20,000 clones in the sample; about 21% occur only once, and about two thirds lies in the top ten. Sequencing was carried out using blood. These receptor sequences come from a male donor with papillary thyroid cancer or a benign thyroid nodule (not recorded which). Some clones in this sample may be carry-over from other donors' samples. Both conserved end residues are trimmed from each CDR3. The order of the fields is J gene, V gene, D gene, CDR3 protein. The D gene is left open where the match is weak.

j_gene: TRBJ1-2
v_gene: TRBV11-1
d_gene: NA
CDR3aa: ASSLSGVDRYYGYT

j_gene: TRBJ2-7
v_gene: TRBV28
d_gene: TRBD2
CDR3aa: ASSTPGTRNSYEQY

j_gene: TRBJ1-3
v_gene: TRBV7-8
d_gene: NA
CDR3aa: ASSLGSGLGGNTIY

j_gene: TRBJ1-2
v_gene: TRBV7-9
d_gene: NA
CDR3aa: ASSLEMVNYGYT

j_gene: TRBJ2-7
v_gene: TRBV12-3/TRBV12-4
d_gene: TRBD1
CDR3aa: ASSLGAQGDSEQY

j_gene: TRBJ1-3
v_gene: TRBV20-1
d_gene: TRBD1
CDR3aa: SAPPGQGSKNTIY

j_gene: TRBJ2-1
v_gene: TRBV2
d_gene: TRBD2
CDR3aa: ASSGLAGGDNEQF

j_gene: TRBJ2-7
v_gene: TRBV7-2
d_gene: NA
CDR3aa: ASSLAPARDLW

j_gene: TRBJ1-1
v_gene: TRBV5-1
d_gene: NA
CDR3aa: ASSHNPPPDTEAF

j_gene: TRBJ2-7
v_gene: TRBV6-1
d_gene: NA
CDR3aa: ASSSFSYEQY

j_gene: TRBJ1-5
v_gene: TRBV9
d_gene: NA
CDR3aa: ASSVTGAGNQPQH

j_gene: TRBJ2-3
v_gene: TRBV5-1
d_gene: TRBD2
CDR3aa: ASSSGGPGDTQY

j_gene: TRBJ2-1
v_gene: TRBV12-3/TRBV12-4
d_gene: NA
CDR3aa: ASSWGDSWGEQF

j_gene: TRBJ2-1
v_gene: TRBV5-1
d_gene: TRBD2
CDR3aa: ASSDSGGSYNEQF

j_gene: TRBJ2-3
v_gene: TRBV12-3/TRBV12-4
d_gene: TRBD2
CDR3aa: ASSIAGSGADTQY

j_gene: TRBJ1-1
v_gene: TRBV28
d_gene: TRBD1
CDR3aa: ASSNLQGVRNTEAF

j_gene: TRBJ1-2
v_gene: TRBV20-1
d_gene: NA
CDR3aa: SARGIYGYT

j_gene: TRBJ1-6
v_gene: TRBV6-2/TRBV6-3
d_gene: NA
CDR3aa: ASSYQGRNSPLH

j_gene: TRBJ1-1
v_gene: TRBV6-1
d_gene: NA
CDR3aa: ATLPRPVTRTEAF

j_gene: TRBJ2-7
v_gene: TRBV7-9
d_gene: TRBD2
CDR3aa: ASSPEAGAYEQY

j_gene: TRBJ2-3
v_gene: TRBV11-3
d_gene: TRBD2
CDR3aa: ASSIAGNTDTQY

j_gene: TRBJ1-3
v_gene: TRBV19
d_gene: NA
CDR3aa: ASSSAGSSGNTIY

j_gene: TRBJ1-1
v_gene: TRBV6-1
d_gene: NA
CDR3aa: ASSEAWDSRVVNEAF

j_gene: TRBJ1-1
v_gene: TRBV7-3
d_gene: NA
CDR3aa: ASSRGGQGQAF

j_gene: TRBJ1-1
v_gene: TRBV30
d_gene: NA
CDR3aa: AWDGLTREAF

j_gene: TRBJ2-7
v_gene: TRBV11-2
d_gene: NA
CDR3aa: ASSLDPILYEQY

j_gene: TRBJ2-7
v_gene: TRBV9
d_gene: TRBD1
CDR3aa: ASSAGTAYEQY

j_gene: TRBJ2-7
v_gene: TRBV6-2/TRBV6-3
d_gene: TRBD1
CDR3aa: ATRQGIQYEQY

j_gene: TRBJ1-2
v_gene: TRBV3-1
d_gene: NA
CDR3aa: ASSQDGEGYT

j_gene: TRBJ1-2
v_gene: TRBV18
d_gene: TRBD1
CDR3aa: ASSPTGWLGYH

j_gene: TRBJ2-3
v_gene: TRBV6-2/TRBV6-3
d_gene: TRBD2
CDR3aa: ASSSGLEGVGTDMQY

j_gene: TRBJ1-4
v_gene: TRBV12-3/TRBV12-4
d_gene: NA
CDR3aa: ASTSLAGALNEKLF

j_gene: TRBJ1-6
v_gene: TRBV13
d_gene: NA
CDR3aa: ASSLGGGSYNSPLH

j_gene: TRBJ1-1
v_gene: TRBV20-1
d_gene: TRBD1
CDR3aa: SASQTGGQGTEAF

j_gene: TRBJ1-1
v_gene: TRBV27
d_gene: NA
CDR3aa: ASSQGMNTEAF

j_gene: TRBJ1-1
v_gene: TRBV20-1
d_gene: NA
CDR3aa: TLGGAEAF

j_gene: TRBJ2-3
v_gene: TRBV19
d_gene: NA
CDR3aa: ASSIVWADTQY